These 14 T cell receptor beta chains share one sample of origin, sequenced in a study of siplizumab effects on memory and regulatory T cells. The data were produced by immunoSEQ multiplex PCR, yet TCRdb's version contains in-frame clones alone and is incomplete. The profile shows fewer than 130,000 clones, around nine tenths of them singletons. Material: CD4+ T cells sorted from blood. The source of these receptors is a human donor in good health.

The rearrangement uses TRBV4-1 and TRBJ2-1; perhaps TRBD2 as D (6 bases). The CDR3 is 18 amino acids. Germline CDR1 MGHRA, CDR2 YSYEKL. V lost 0 bases and J lost 9, with 24 bases in between. For the CDR3, the DNA is TGCGCCAGCAGCCAAGATGACCCTTCGCTGGTCGGGGGAGGTGAGCAGTTCTTC. Amino acid sequence: CASSQDDPSLVGGGEQFF.

V and J are TRBV7-8 and TRBJ2-1, with D possibly being TRBD1 (5 bases). Germline values: CDR1 SGHVS, CDR2 FQNEAQ. The length of the CDR3 is 12 residues. Trimming took 4 bases from V and 10 from J, leaving 11 bases between them. In DNA form, the CDR3 reads TGTGCCAGCAGCTCCAGGGTGAGCGAGCAGTTCTTC. Amino acids: CASSSRVSEQFF.

The gene calls are TRBV7-2 and TRBJ2-2; 7 nucleotides match TRBD2. The junction had 6 bases not matched to a gene; V was cut back by 6 bases and J by 2 bases. This CDR3 has 15 amino acids. Looked up from germline, CDR1 is SGHTA and CDR2 is FQGNSA. Written as DNA, the CDR3 is TGTGCCAGCAGGCCCGGGACTACTAACACCGGGGAGCTGTTTTTT. This gives the protein CASRPGTTNTGELFF.

The gene calls are TRBV27 and TRBJ2-3, with TRBD2 matching over 15 bases. With V trimmed by 3 bases and J by 2 bases, 9 bases remained unmatched. The CDR3 contains 19 residues. Germline CDR1 reads MNHEY; CDR2 reads SMNVEV (reference sequence). The CDR3 protein is CASSFDGLAGGIFTDTQYF. CDR3 nucleotides: TGTGCCAGCAGTTTCGATGGACTAGCGGGAGGGATTTTCACAGATACGCAGTATTTT.

The gene calls are TRBV6-1 and TRBJ1-2, with TRBD1 matching 8 bases. CDR3 length equals 13 residues. Germline trimming cut 7 bases from V and 4 bases from J; bases unmatched to any gene: 5. Germline CDR1 reads MNHNS; CDR2 reads SASEGT. CDR3 nucleotides: TGTGCCAGCAACCCGACAGGGGCCTATGGCTACACCTTC. Residues: CASNPTGAYGYTF.

The V and J genes are TRBV14 and TRBJ2-7; a possible D gene is TRBD2 (6 bases). This CDR3 contains 13 residues. CDR1 and CDR2 from the germline V gene are SGHDN and FVKESK. Between the trimmed V and J ends, which lost 4 bases and 6 bases, there was a span of 13 bases. In DNA, the CDR3 is TGTGCCAGCAGCCTCCGCGGGGCCGGCGAGCAGTACTTC. Its translation: CASSLRGAGEQYF.

J is TRBJ1-3 and V is TRBV5-4; D is possibly TRBD1 (5 bases). The germline V and J ends were trimmed by 0 bases and 0 bases, with 7 bases remaining between them. CDR3 size: 15 residues. The V gene's germline CDR1 is SGHNT and CDR2 YYREEE (reference sequence). The CDR3 bases are TGTGCCAGCAGCTTGGGGGGCATCTCTGGAAACACCATATATTTT. Its translation: CASSLGGISGNTIYF.

For this clone: Other DNA sequences from this sample encode an identical CDR3 as well. This sequence joins TRBV9 and TRBJ2-6; D might be TRBD1 (5 bases). CDR3 length: 15 residues. V dropped 0 bases and J dropped 4 bases, with 8 bases sitting between them. CDR1 SGDLS and CDR2 YYNGEE come from the germline V gene. Here the CDR3 DNA reads TGTGCCAGCAGCGTAGCAGGGTCCGGGGCCAACGTCCTGACTTTC. Translation: CASSVAGSGANVLTF.

The gene calls are TRBV18 and TRBJ2-7, with D perhaps matching TRBD1 (6 bases). The germline V gene has CDR1 KGHSH and CDR2 LQKENI. This CDR3 comprises 13 residues. The V end was cut by 3 bases, the J end by 3 bases, with 9 bases between. As DNA, the CDR3 is TGTGCCAGCTCACCGGGGACATACTACGAGCAGTACTTC. This encodes CASSPGTYYEQYF.

This sequence joins TRBV6-5 and TRBJ1-4; D gene ambiguous. The CDR3 is made up of 15 amino acids. Germline V gene data show CDR1 as MNHEY and CDR2 as SVGAGI. V lost 2 bases to trimming and J lost 4 bases, with 11 bases between them. The CDR3 region has the DNA TGTGCCAGCAGTTACAGTTGGCAGATTAATGAAAAACTGTTTTTT. It is translated as CASSYSWQINEKLFF.

V is TRBV5-6 and J is TRBJ1-6; TRBD1 matches 10 bases. The CDR3 totals 14 residues. From germline, CDR1 is SGHDT and CDR2 YYEEEE. The J segment lost 9 bases and the V segment lost 3 bases, leaving 3 bases of the junction unmatched. This CDR3 is CASSSTGGPSPLHF. Here the CDR3 DNA reads TGTGCCAGCAGCTCGACAGGGGGCCCTTCACCCCTCCACTTT. The full variable domain, in which reference TRBV5-6 and TRBJ1-6 provide the parts outside the CDR3, is DAGVTQSPTHLIKTRGQQVTLRCSPKSGHDTVSWYQQALGQGPQFIFQYYEEEERQRGNFPDRFSGHQFPNYSSELNVNALLLGDSALYLCASSSTGGPSPLHFGNGTRLTVT.

This clone was found once. This chain uses TRBV5-8 with TRBJ2-7; tentatively, D is TRBD2 (6 bases). Trimming cost V 4 bases and J 3 bases, with 11 bases left between them. The CDR3 has 13 residues. Germline values: CDR1 SGHTS, CDR2 YDEGEE. The CDR3 sequence is CASSTSPGYEQYF. The CDR3 DNA sequence: TGTGCCAGCAGCACTAGCCCGGGCTACGAGCAGTACTTC.

This chain links TRBV2 with TRBJ2-5, with D possibly TRBD1 on 6 matching bases. The DNA end lines up better with TRBJ2-7; the J call may be wrong. Germline CDR1 SNHLY, CDR2 FYNNEI. The CDR3 loop spans 15 amino acids. The CDR3 DNA follows: TGTGCCAGCAGAGAGGACAGAAAAGGCTCCTACGAGCAGTACTTC. It yields the protein CASREDRKGSYEQYF.

The chain joins TRBV9 to TRBJ2-3; 9 bases match TRBD2. Germline trimming cut 5 bases from V and 0 bases from J; bases unmatched to any gene: 1. From germline, CDR1 is SGDLS and CDR2 YYNGEE. The CDR3 covers 14 residues. DNA of the CDR3: TGTGCCAGCAGGCGGGGGGGTAGCACAGATACGCAGTATTTT. This sequence encodes CASRRGGSTDTQYF.